Below are 27 T cell receptor beta chains sequenced from a single sample in a study of cytomegalovirus exposure and HLA in healthy donors (dated by TCRdb to 2016 to 2017). Libraries were constructed by the immunoSEQ multiplex PCR assay. Drawn from immuneACCESS, this table holds only the in-frame rearrangements with V and J called that TCRdb kept. Clones are partly lost; checked studies trace under half to an unresolved V gene and leave the rest unexplained. The sample table shows around 140,000 clones, and over 90% are seen once. Approximately 1.8% of the sample is in the top ten clones. The sequenced sample was PBMCs. Receptor source: a man aged 18 to 29 in good health and CMV-seropositive.

In this sample, this clone turned up once. The rearrangement joins TRBV5-1 to TRBJ2-3, with 10 bases that match TRBD2. Trimming took 5 bases from V and 2 from J; bases not matched to a gene: 17. CDR1 is SGHRS and CDR2 is YFSETQ in the germline V gene. CDR3 length: 19 residues. The CDR3 nucleotides read TGCGCCAGCAGACCCGGGGTAGCGGGAGGAATATTAAACACAGATACGCAGTATTTT. It codes for CASRPGVAGGILNTDTQYF.

The J gene is TRBJ2-3, the V gene TRBV5-4; 7 positions match TRBD2. The V gene end was trimmed by 3 bases and the J gene end by 0 bases; junction bases not matched to a gene: 10. The CDR3 extends over 17 amino acids. Looked up from germline, CDR1 is SGHNT and CDR2 is YYREEE (reference sequence). The CDR3 sequence: CASSWMSGTTSTDTQYF. CDR3 nucleotide sequence: TGTGCCAGCAGCTGGATGTCCGGGACTACTAGCACAGATACGCAGTATTTT.

This clone was recorded only once. In the same sample, other DNA sequences code for this CDR3. This chain connects TRBV5-1 to TRBJ2-3; D may be TRBD2 (6 bases). The germline V gene encodes CDR1 SGHRS and CDR2 YFSETQ. The V and J ends lost 0 bases and 1 base respectively, with 6 bases between them. This CDR3 has 14 residues. CDR3 DNA sequence: TGCGCCAGCAGCTTGGTAGCGGGCACAGATACGCAGTATTTT. Translated: CASSLVAGTDTQYF.

This chain uses TRBV6-5 with TRBJ2-1, with 8 bases aligning to TRBD1. J gave up 7 bases and V 6 bases, and 11 bases lay outside the gene matches. Per germline, CDR1 MNHEY and CDR2 SVGAGI. This CDR3 comprises 15 residues. CDR3 sequence: CASSRRQGRRNEQFF. CDR3 bases: TGTGCCAGCAGCCGACGACAGGGGAGAAGGAATGAGCAGTTCTTC.

The chain recombines TRBV13 with TRBJ1-1, with D possibly being TRBD1 (5 bases). V was cut by 4 bases and J by 7 bases, with 7 bases left in between. The germline V gene has CDR1 PRHDT and CDR2 FYEKMQ (reference sequence). The CDR3 runs to 11 residues. CDR3: CASSWGGEAFF. As DNA, the CDR3 is TGTGCCAGCAGCTGGGGGGGTGAAGCTTTCTTT.

V and J are TRBV28 and TRBJ2-7; 10 bases fit TRBD2. V was clipped by 6 bases and J by 5 bases; unmatched bases: 10. This CDR3 region has 15 residues. The germline V gene has CDR1 MDHEN and CDR2 SYDVKM. The CDR3: CASRIVTSGIHEQYF. The CDR3 DNA reads TGTGCCAGCAGGATTGTCACTAGCGGGATACACGAGCAGTACTTC.

This sequence joins TRBV18 and TRBJ1-1, with a tentative D call TRBD1 (6 bases). V lost 1 base to trimming and J lost 5 bases, with 17 bases between them. CDR3 length equals 16 residues. Germline CDR1 reads KGHSH; CDR2 reads LQKENI. CDR3 protein: CASSPLPLTGRTEAFF. The CDR3 DNA reads as TGTGCCAGCTCACCACTCCCCTTGACAGGACGAACTGAAGCTTTCTTT.

J is TRBJ2-2 and V is TRBV9; D possibly corresponds to TRBD1 (5 bases). V dropped 0 bases and J dropped 2 bases, with 11 bases sitting between them. Germline CDR1 SGDLS, CDR2 YYNGEE. CDR3 length equals 16 residues. The CDR3 DNA reads TGTGCCAGCAGCGTAGGGTTAGGGGTTAACACCGGGGAGCTGTTTTTT. It encodes CASSVGLGVNTGELFF.

The V call is TRBV5-1, the J call TRBJ1-3; TRBD1 is a possible D gene (5 bases). The CDR3 length is 16 residues. Germline-derived CDR1 and CDR2 are SGHRS and YFSETQ. The ends were cut back, 4 bases at V and 0 bases at J, with 14 bases in the middle. CDR3 bases: TGCGCCAGCAGCCAGGACACCAGCAGCTCTGGAAACACCATATATTTT. Translated, it gives CASSQDTSSSGNTIYF.

This chain connects TRBV19 to TRBJ2-7; 9 bases fit TRBD1. The V gene end was trimmed by 6 bases and the J gene end by 5 bases; junction bases not matched to a gene: 14. Germline CDR1 reads LNHDA; CDR2 reads SQIVND (reference sequence). The CDR3 runs 16 residues. CDR3 sequence: CASSPAGTGLSDEQYF. For the CDR3, the DNA is TGTGCCAGTAGCCCCGCTGGGACAGGGCTTTCTGACGAGCAGTACTTC.

The rearrangement uses TRBV7-9 and TRBJ2-7, with D possibly TRBD1 on 5 matching bases. The V and J ends lost 5 bases and 3 bases respectively, with 14 bases between them. Germline V CDR1 and CDR2: SEHNR, FQNEAQ (reference sequence). This CDR3 comprises 14 residues. DNA of the CDR3: TGTGCCAGCAGCCACGACAGACACCTCTACGAGCAGTACTTC. Translating it yields CASSHDRHLYEQYF.

The rearrangement links TRBV15 to TRBJ1-2; D is unclear. The germline V gene has CDR1 LNHNV and CDR2 YYDKDF (reference sequence). V was pared by 0 bases and J by 5 bases, with 7 bases between. This CDR3 spans 13 amino acids. The CDR3 DNA follows: TGTGCCACCAGCAGAGAGACGGGGTATGGCTACACCTTC. Amino acids: CATSRETGYGYTF. The full variable domain, in which reference TRBV15 and TRBJ1-2 provide the parts outside the CDR3, is DAMVIQNPRYQVTQFGKPVTLSCSQTLNHNVMYWYQQKSSQAPKLLFHYYDKDFNNEADTPDNFQSRRPNTSFCFLDIRSPGLGDTAMYLCATSRETGYGYTFGSGTRLTVV.

The chain employs TRBV9 and TRBJ2-4; 9 nucleotides match TRBD1. Germline trimming cut 2 bases from V and 5 bases from J; bases unmatched to any gene: 8. Germline V CDR1 and CDR2: SGDLS, YYNGEE. This CDR3 is 16 amino acids long. The CDR3 DNA follows: TGTGCCAGCAGCGTTGGTATCGGGACAGGGCAAAACATTCAGTACTTC. This translates into CASSVGIGTGQNIQYF.

J is TRBJ2-7 and V is TRBV28; 9 nucleotides line up with TRBD2. From germline, CDR1 is MDHEN and CDR2 SYDVKM. The CDR3 runs to 15 residues. V lost 6 bases, J lost 4 bases, and 10 bases stayed unmatched. The CDR3 loop reads CASSIGGSGRYEQYF. The CDR3 bases are TGTGCCAGCAGCATCGGGGGTAGCGGGAGATACGAGCAGTACTTC.

V usage is TRBV2 and J usage is TRBJ2-1; 12 positions match TRBD2. Trimming cost V 6 bases and J 9 bases; bases outside gene matches: 6. The CDR3 has 14 residues. Germline loops: CDR1 SNHLY, CDR2 FYNNEI. This CDR3 is CASRPSTSGGEQFF. CDR3 sequence (DNA): TGTGCCAGCAGGCCCTCGACTAGCGGGGGTGAGCAGTTCTTC.

The rearrangement joins TRBV18 to TRBJ2-3; 14 nucleotides align to TRBD2. The ends lost 4 bases at V and 1 base at J; junction bases unmatched: 7. The CDR3 spans 18 residues. Germline V gene sequence: CDR1 KGHSH, CDR2 LQKENI. CDR3 bases: TGTGCCAGCTCACAGGGACTAGCGGGAGTTGTTGGCACAGATACGCAGTATTTT. Protein: CASSQGLAGVVGTDTQYF. The full variable domain, rest sourced from reference TRBV18 and TRBJ2-3, is NAGVMQNPRHLVRRRGQEARLRCSPMKGHSHVYWYRQLPEEGLKFMVYLQKENIIDESGMPKERFSAEFPKEGPSILRIQQVVRGDSAAYFCASSQGLAGVVGTDTQYFGPGTRLTVL.

Here the CDR3 reads CAISGNQGMNTEAFF. The CDR3 DNA follows: TGTGCCATCAGTGGAAATCAGGGGATGAACACTGAAGCTTTCTTT. V is TRBV10-3 and J is TRBJ1-1; D may be TRBD1 (6 bases). CDR1 and CDR2 from the germline V gene are ENHRY and SYGVKD. Trimming shortened V by 4 bases and J by 0 bases, and 12 bases separated the two germline ends. This CDR3 comprises 15 residues.

The chain carries TRBV18 and TRBJ1-1; D unresolved. Germline lookup yields CDR1 KGHSH and CDR2 LQKENI. Trimming left V 3 bases short and J 0 bases short, with 8 bases between. CDR3 length equals 14 residues. The CDR3 coding sequence is TGTGCCAGCTCACCTAACAGCATGAACACTGAAGCTTTCTTT. This sequence encodes CASSPNSMNTEAFF.

This clone turned up a few times. This sequence joins TRBV11-2 and TRBJ2-5, with 11 bases fitting TRBD2. J gave up 4 bases and V 2 bases, and 0 bases lay outside the gene matches. Germline CDR1 SGHAT, CDR2 FQNNGV. This CDR3 has 14 residues. This chain's CDR3 is CASSLLAGGETQYF. CDR3 sequence (DNA): TGTGCCAGCAGCTTACTAGCGGGAGGAGAGACCCAGTACTTC.

The V gene is TRBV2, the J gene TRBJ2-7; 13 nucleotides agree with TRBD2. The V gene end was trimmed by 4 bases and the J gene end by 6 bases; junction bases not matched to a gene: 3. This CDR3 is 14 amino acids long. Germline loops: CDR1 SNHLY, CDR2 FYNNEI. CDR3 bases: TGTGCCAGCAGTGGGACTAGCGGGAGAGCCGAGCAGTACTTC. This translates into CASSGTSGRAEQYF.

The gene calls are TRBV5-1 and TRBJ2-7; maybe TRBD2 (5 bases). CDR1 and CDR2 (germline): SGHRS, YFSETQ. The CDR3 is 15 amino acids. V was cut by 4 bases and J by 0 bases, with 14 bases left in between. CDR3: CASSPSGLTSYEQYF. DNA of the CDR3: TGCGCCAGCAGCCCCTCTGGACTTACCTCCTACGAGCAGTACTTC.

This sequence joins TRBV7-8 and TRBJ2-7; 9 nucleotides match TRBD2. Germline assignment: CDR1 SGHVS and CDR2 FQNEAQ. With 4 bases clipped from V and 2 bases from J, the junction kept 3 bases outside the gene matches. The CDR3 contains 14 residues. The CDR3 is CASSSTSGTYEQYF. CDR3 DNA: TGTGCCAGCAGCTCGACTAGCGGTACCTACGAGCAGTACTTC.

This clone appeared once. The chain has TRBV15 and TRBJ2-1; TRBD1 might be the D (7 bases). Germline V gene lookup returns CDR1 LNHNV and CDR2 YYDKDF (reference sequence). The CDR3 length is 18 residues. Trimming took off 2 bases at V and 4 bases at J, with 21 bases between the two ends. The CDR3 spells CATSRPETEGASYNEQFF. CDR3 nucleotides: TGTGCCACCAGCAGACCGGAGACGGAGGGGGCGTCATACAATGAGCAGTTCTTC. Complete variable domain (other parts from reference TRBV15 and TRBJ2-1): DAMVIQNPRYQVTQFGKPVTLSCSQTLNHNVMYWYQQKSSQAPKLLFHYYDKDFNNEADTPDNFQSRRPNTSFCFLDIRSPGLGDTAMYLCATSRPETEGASYNEQFFGPGTRLTVL.

The V and J genes are TRBV13 and TRBJ2-3, with 9 bases that match TRBD1. This CDR3 comprises 17 residues. Germline assignment: CDR1 PRHDT and CDR2 FYEKMQ (reference sequence). V gave up 6 bases and J gave up 2 bases; unmatched junction bases: 12. The CDR3 nucleotides are TGTGCCAGCAGTCATCCCTCCGGGACAGGGTACACAGATACGCAGTATTTT. Residues: CASSHPSGTGYTDTQYF.

The V gene is TRBV30, the J gene TRBJ1-1; 9 bases are shared with TRBD1. The CDR3 spans 14 residues. With V trimmed by 6 bases and J by 2 bases, 7 bases remained unmatched. The germline gives CDR1 GTSNPN, CDR2 SVGIG (reference sequence). CDR3 nucleotide sequence: TGTGCCTGTGAACAGGGGGCGCGAAACACTGAAGCTTTCTTT. Encoded protein: CACEQGARNTEAFF.

CDR3 sequence: CAWSVTGYGEQYF. The DNA for the CDR3 is TGTGCCTGGAGTGTGACAGGGTATGGAGAGCAGTACTTC. The V and J genes are TRBV30 and TRBJ2-7, with TRBD1 matching 7 bases. J lost 7 bases, V lost 0 bases, and 6 bases had no gene match. The CDR3 is 13 residues long. CDR1 is GTSNPN and CDR2 is SVGIG in the germline V gene (reference sequence). The whole variable domain, remainder taken from reference TRBV30 and TRBJ2-7, is SQTIHQWPATLVQPVGSPLSLECTVEGTSNPNLYWYRQAAGRGLQLLFYSVGIGQISSEVPQNLSASRPQDRQFILSSKKLLLSDSGFYLCAWSVTGYGEQYFGPGTRLTVT.

V and J are TRBV15 and TRBJ1-2, with D possibly being TRBD1 (6 bases). CDR3 length: 13 residues. Trimming removed 1 base at V and 8 bases at J, with 11 bases between. Germline V gene data show CDR1 as LNHNV and CDR2 as YYDKDF (reference sequence). The CDR3 region is CATSRANRDGYTF. DNA for the CDR3: TGTGCCACCAGCAGAGCAAACAGGGACGGCTACACCTTC.